Presented here are 4 T cell receptor beta chains from one specimen sequenced in a study of cytomegalovirus exposure and HLA in healthy donors. In the PCR, 60 Vbeta and 13 Jbeta primers were used. TCRdb keeps only in-frame clones here, not all; method: immunoSEQ multiplex PCR. In all, the sample yields tens of thousands of clones. The sample taken for sequencing was PBMCs. The receptors derive from a woman in her sixties in good health and CMV-seropositive.

The J gene is TRBJ1-2, the V gene TRBV5-1, with a tentative D call TRBD1 (5 bases). CDR3 size: 13 residues. CDR1 and CDR2 from the germline V gene are SGHRS and YFSETQ. V was clipped by 4 bases and J by 3 bases, with 10 bases between them. DNA of the CDR3: TGCGCCAGCAGCGACGACAGCTACTATGGCTACACCTTC. This encodes CASSDDSYYGYTF.

The genes are TRBV7-2 and TRBJ1-1; D uncertain. The CDR3 spans 13 residues. Trimming removed 3 bases at V and 5 bases at J, with 10 bases between. Germline loops: CDR1 SGHTA, CDR2 FQGNSA. The chain's CDR3 is CASSFSRETEAFF. CDR3 nucleotides: TGTGCCAGCAGCTTTTCAAGGGAGACTGAAGCTTTCTTT.

The rearrangement links TRBV19 to TRBJ1-5, with a possible D match to TRBD1 (6 bases). V was clipped by 6 bases and J by 0 bases, with 18 bases between them. The length of the CDR3 is 17 residues. Germline CDR1 is LNHDA and CDR2 is SQIVND (reference sequence). Here the CDR3 DNA reads TGTGCCAGTAGATTGGCAAACAGGGACAATAGCAATCAGCCCCAGCATTTT. Its protein is CASRLANRDNSNQPQHF.

The chain links TRBV28 to TRBJ2-3; D is perhaps TRBD1 (6 bases). The CDR3 runs to 12 residues. V was clipped by 7 bases and J by 6 bases, with 11 bases between them. Per germline, CDR1 MDHEN and CDR2 SYDVKM. The CDR3 DNA is TGTGCCAGCATCGGGGACATGGATACGCAGTATTTT. Amino acid sequence: CASIGDMDTQYF.